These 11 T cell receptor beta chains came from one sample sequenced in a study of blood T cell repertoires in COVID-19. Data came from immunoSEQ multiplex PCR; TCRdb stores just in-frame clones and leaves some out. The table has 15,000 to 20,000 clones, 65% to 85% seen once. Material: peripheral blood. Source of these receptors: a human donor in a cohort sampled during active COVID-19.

The CDR3: CAISGRRGEPSDTQYF. CDR3 coding DNA: TGTGCCATCAGTGGTAGGCGGGGGGAACCCTCGGATACGCAGTATTTT. This chain uses TRBV10-3 with TRBJ2-3; 8 bases map to TRBD2. Germline V gene sequence: CDR1 ENHRY, CDR2 SYGVKD. The CDR3 loop spans 16 amino acids. V lost 4 bases to trimming and J lost 6 bases; unmatched junction nucleotides: 12.

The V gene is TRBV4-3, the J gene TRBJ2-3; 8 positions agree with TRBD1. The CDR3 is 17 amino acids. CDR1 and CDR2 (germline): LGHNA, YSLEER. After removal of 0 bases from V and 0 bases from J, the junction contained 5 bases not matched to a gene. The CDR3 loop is CASSQDLGTGSTDTQYF. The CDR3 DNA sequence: TGCGCCAGCAGCCAAGATCTGGGGACAGGAAGCACAGATACGCAGTATTTT.

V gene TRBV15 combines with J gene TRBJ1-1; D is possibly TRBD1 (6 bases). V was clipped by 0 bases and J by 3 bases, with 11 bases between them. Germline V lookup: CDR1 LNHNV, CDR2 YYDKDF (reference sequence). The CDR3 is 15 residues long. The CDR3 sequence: CATSRDRGGYTEAFF. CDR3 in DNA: TGTGCCACCAGCAGAGATAGAGGGGGATACACTGAAGCTTTCTTT. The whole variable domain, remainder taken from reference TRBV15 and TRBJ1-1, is DAMVIQNPRYQVTQFGKPVTLSCSQTLNHNVMYWYQQKSSQAPKLLFHYYDKDFNNEADTPDNFQSRRPNTSFCFLDIRSPGLGDTAMYLCATSRDRGGYTEAFFGQGTRLTVV.

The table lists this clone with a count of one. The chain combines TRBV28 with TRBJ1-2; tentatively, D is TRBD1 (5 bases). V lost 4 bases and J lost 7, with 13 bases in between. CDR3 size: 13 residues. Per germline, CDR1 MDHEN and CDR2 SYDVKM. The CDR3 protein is CASSYEGARGYTF. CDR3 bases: TGTGCCAGCAGTTACGAAGGGGCGCGTGGCTACACCTTC.

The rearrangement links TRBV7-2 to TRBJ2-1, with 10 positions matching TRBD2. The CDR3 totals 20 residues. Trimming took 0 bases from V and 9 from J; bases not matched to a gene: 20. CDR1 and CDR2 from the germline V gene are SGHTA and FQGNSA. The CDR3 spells CASSLALGGAGLAVFGEQFF. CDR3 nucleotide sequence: TGTGCCAGCAGCTTAGCTCTGGGGGGGGCCGGACTAGCGGTGTTTGGTGAGCAGTTCTTC.

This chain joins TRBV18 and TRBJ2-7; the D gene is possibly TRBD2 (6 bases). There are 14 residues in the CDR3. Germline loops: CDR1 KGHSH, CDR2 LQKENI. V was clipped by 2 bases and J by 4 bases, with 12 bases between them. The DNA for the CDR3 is TGTGCCAGCTCACCAGAGCAACGGGGGTACGAGCAGTACTTC. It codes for CASSPEQRGYEQYF.

CDR3 amino acids: CSAAPGTGNTGELFF. The CDR3, as DNA: TGCAGCGCTGCCCCCGGGACTGGGAACACCGGGGAGCTGTTTTTT. The V gene is TRBV29-1, the J gene TRBJ2-2; possible D gene TRBD2, 6 bases. The germline V and J ends were trimmed by 7 bases and 1 base, with 16 bases remaining between them. CDR1 SQVTM and CDR2 ANQGSEA come from the germline V gene. The CDR3 contains 15 residues.

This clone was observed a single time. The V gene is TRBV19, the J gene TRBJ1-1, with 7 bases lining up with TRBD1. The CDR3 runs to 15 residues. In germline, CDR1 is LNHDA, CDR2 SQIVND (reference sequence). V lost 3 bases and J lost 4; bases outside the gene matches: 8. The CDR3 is CASSMEDRASTEAFF. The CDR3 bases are TGTGCCAGTAGTATGGAAGACAGGGCCAGCACTGAAGCTTTCTTT. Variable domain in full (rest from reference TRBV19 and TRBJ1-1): DGGITQSPKYLFRKEGQNVTLSCEQNLNHDAMYWYRQDPGQGLRLIYYSQIVNDFQKGDIAEGYSVSREKKESFPLTVTSAQKNPTAFYLCASSMEDRASTEAFFGQGTRLTVV.

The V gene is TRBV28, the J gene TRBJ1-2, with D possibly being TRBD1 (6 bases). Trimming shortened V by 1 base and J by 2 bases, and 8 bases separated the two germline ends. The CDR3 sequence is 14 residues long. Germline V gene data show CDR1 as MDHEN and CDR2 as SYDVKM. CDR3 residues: CASSLYGQNYGYTF. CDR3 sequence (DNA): TGTGCCAGCAGTTTATATGGACAGAACTATGGCTACACCTTC.

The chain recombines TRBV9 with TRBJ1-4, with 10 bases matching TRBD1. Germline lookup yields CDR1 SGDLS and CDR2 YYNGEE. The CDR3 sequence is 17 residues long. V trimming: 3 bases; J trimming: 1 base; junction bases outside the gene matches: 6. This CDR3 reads CASSAGQGLRTNEKLFF. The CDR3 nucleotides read TGTGCCAGCAGCGCGGGACAGGGGCTACGAACTAATGAAAAACTGTTTTTT. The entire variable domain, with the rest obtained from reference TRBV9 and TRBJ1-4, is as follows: DSGVTQTPKHLITATGQRVTLRCSPRSGDLSVYWYQQSLDQGLQFLIQYYNGEERAKGNILERFSAQQFPDLHSELNLSSLELGDSALYFCASSAGQGLRTNEKLFFGSGTQLSVL.

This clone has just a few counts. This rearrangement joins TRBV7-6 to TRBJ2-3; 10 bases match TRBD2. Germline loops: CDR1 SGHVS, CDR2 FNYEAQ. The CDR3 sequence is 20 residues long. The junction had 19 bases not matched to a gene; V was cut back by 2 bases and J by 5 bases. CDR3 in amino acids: CASSLLPSGGLGGVRDTQYF. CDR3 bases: TGTGCCAGCAGCTTACTCCCTAGCGGGGGCCTTGGGGGGGTAAGAGATACGCAGTATTTT.